This T cell receptor (beta chain) appears in the sequencing data of a study of cytomegalovirus exposure and HLA in healthy donors. Repertoires were generated with immunoSEQ multiplex PCR, while TCRdb's copy carries only in-frame clones and drops some. Among about 67,000 clones listed, 90% to 95% were seen once. After removal of 6 bases from V and 6 bases from J, the junction contained 3 bases not matched to a gene. The CDR3 covers 14 residues. Germline loops: CDR1 LNHDA, CDR2 SQIVND (reference sequence). The sample taken for sequencing was PBMCs. V usage is TRBV19 and J usage is TRBJ2-1, with 12 bases matching TRBD2. The clonotype comes from a woman aged 18-29 years in good health and CMV-seronegative. The CDR3 nucleotides are TGTGCCAGTAGGCCTAGCGGGGGGGTCAATGAGCAGTTCTTC. Amino acids: CASRPSGGVNEQFF.